This T cell receptor (beta chain) derives from a study of cytomegalovirus exposure and HLA in healthy donors (dated 2017 in TCRdb). General notes on the study: According to an earlier analysis of a few hundred of the donors, 200 million or so T cells yielded roughly 100 million unique TCR beta sequences and 276 Gb of sequence data. An early release that covered more than 550 HLA-typed donors contained about 300 gigabases of sequencing data and about 84 million unique TCR sequences. The genetic ancestry cluster associated with self-reported Caucasian donors included roughly 84% of the 398 genotyped donors. The study was designed to test whether signatures of past pathogen exposure could be identified by cataloging public T cell receptors. The T cell repertoires of roughly 660 subjects were profiled by immunosequencing and related to cytomegalovirus serostatus. Besides the first cohort of more than 650 subjects, a separate validation cohort made up of 95 to 150 different subjects was used. High-throughput TCR immunosequencing, statistical association of individual TCRs with disease status, and machine learning were combined to predict cytomegalovirus infection status. To study patterns of TCR occurrence, a later analysis re-analyzed previously published TCR beta repertoires from more than 550 donors and added high-resolution HLA genotyping. Rather than using new phenotypic data, the later analysis identified candidate immune exposures from TCR beta sequences and from how often those sequences occurred across donors. To decide whether each TCR beta V gene segment behaved as functional or pseudogenic, an earlier analysis of some 540 of the donors relied on high-throughput TCR beta sequencing. Donor age, sex, ethnicity and CMV serostatus were collected together with the repertoire data. A later genetic analysis took genome-wide SNP genotypes for about 65% of the 666 donors and used that subset as a discovery cohort. Every discovery cohort repertoire had been produced on one sequencing platform. Class I and class II HLA loci were covered by the typing at four-digit resolution. Typing coverage differed by locus: A, B, C, DRB1 and DQB1 were typed in roughly 620-640 donors, DQA1 in 522, DPA1 in approximately 600, and DPB1 in just under 490. Because of strong linkage in the cohort, roughly five DR-DQ haplotypes were treated as single units for association and clustering. Across about 380 genotyped donors of the cohort, an average of approximately 240,000 unique TCR beta nucleotide sequences per donor were sequenced, and roughly a sixth of those sequences were non-productive.

What the study reported, not specific to this receptor: A later genetic analysis associated a missense DCLRE1C variant with V-gene and J-gene trimming of TCR beta chains, and an independent cohort replicated the association. Compared with equally common non-associated chains, HLA-associated TCR beta chains in a later analysis were more clonally expanded and had lower generation probabilities. In vitro tests confirmed that three of the cytomegalovirus-associated TCR beta chains recognize cytomegalovirus antigens. A group of highly shared sequence variants was considered likely to be a technical artifact of the sequencing pipeline. Presence/absence analyses assumed roughly uniform sequencing depth across donors, an assumption that may not hold. Only TCR beta chains were sequenced in this cohort, and the absence of alpha or paired-chain data limited detectable features. Because HLA typing was missing for some donors at each locus, association tests included only the typed subset. Across donors, most TCR sequences were observed very rarely, whereas some public TCRs were present in many individuals. A later analysis found that TCR association rates varied across HLA loci, with DRB1 alleles showing the most associated TCRs and HLA-C alleles the fewest. In a later analysis, 16,951 TCR beta sequences were associated with specific HLA alleles at a false discovery rate of 0.05. A further reported finding was that TCR beta sequences accurately predicted the HLA-A and HLA-B alleles for most subjects in the first cohort. The classifier was reported to diagnose cytomegalovirus status with high specificity and sensitivity in both the original and validation cohorts. The study listed 150 to 200 TCR beta chains as associated with cytomegalovirus. When HLA alleles, especially DR and DQ, strongly co-occurred, TCR associations were difficult to assign to individual alleles. In a later genetic analysis, fewer N-insertions in productive TCRs were reported among donors in an Asian-associated ancestry cluster than the approximately 710-donor mean. An earlier analysis of approximately 530 of the donors showed that most TCR beta V segments appeared in productive rearrangements either about 87% or about 30% of the time, which broadly matched IMGT annotations. A later analysis reported that several top co-occurrence clusters appeared linked to parvovirus B19, influenza, CMV and Epstein-Barr virus. Immune exposure information for the cohort was limited to CMV serostatus. Some IMGT-functional V segments, including TRBV6-2 and TRBV6-3, could not be told apart with the 87-base-pair reads, so those segments were excluded. Roughly 17 rarely observed V segments, including chromosome 9 orphons, were excluded from the earlier analysis of several hundred of the donors because counts were too low. Most CMV-associated TCR beta chains appeared to be HLA-restricted in a later analysis, and the HLA associations seemed to be driven largely by CMV exposure. It was suggested by the authors that the approach could potentially be generalized to other disease states and immunological phenotypes. Correlated functional status among segregating V segments might reflect linkage disequilibrium, but an unknown experimental factor could not be ruled out.

Notes on this clone: The antigen it binds to is not known. No qualities accompany the bases; no much larger clone lies one base away.

The cohort was made up of under 800 healthy bone marrow donors. At the time of sampling, every cohort member was nominally healthy, though immune exposures that went unrecorded were likely present. The donor tested CMV seronegative and was one of the 352 seronegative cohort members. A peripheral blood sample was provided by each donor, and peripheral blood mononuclear cells were used for TCR beta sequencing. The Qiagen DNeasy Blood Extraction Kit was used to extract genomic DNA from the blood cell samples. The CDR3 contains 14 residues, cysteine and phenylalanine counted. CDR3 DNA is the only sequence kept; it has 42 bases, read in frame from the first base. Trimming accounts for 10 bases at V and 4 bases at J, while the number of junction bases matched to no gene is 9. Sequences MDHEN (CDR1) and SYDVKM (CDR2) are obtained from the germline V gene. To prepare the library, the immunoSEQ multiplex PCR assay was applied. For the multiplex PCR, a mixture combining 60 forward primers for TCR Vbeta segments and 13 reverse primers for TCR Jbeta segments was used. The CDR3 region of rearranged TCR beta genes was amplified from genomic DNA with a multiplex PCR assay. The amplified TCR beta libraries were sequenced on the Illumina HiSeq System as 87-base-pair reads. On the study's bioinformatics: Across the 670 or so repertoires, a later analysis counted 80 million or so unique TCR beta chains, 9.5 million to 13 million of which were shared by at least two donors. Raw reads were error-corrected and collapsed into unique sequences by a nearest-neighbor algorithm in which closely related sequences were merged to remove PCR and sequencing errors. Alignment of CDR3 sequences to IMGT reference sequences was used to assign V, D and J gene segments. For a sequence to be retained, at least a six-nucleotide match to both a V gene segment and a J gene segment was required. Rearrangements were called productive when the CDR3 lacked stop codons and stayed in frame with V and J; all others were non-productive. CDR3 was defined according to IMGT convention as the region running from the second conserved V-encoded cysteine to the conserved J-encoded phenylalanine. In an earlier analysis of 587 of the donors, sequences lacking an unambiguous match to a single V gene segment were excluded. An earlier analysis of several hundred of the donors called V segments functional above 56.7% productive rearrangements and segregating when the between-donor standard deviation exceeded 5%. A statistical classification framework was developed to diagnose cytomegalovirus status using the catalog of TCR beta chain sequences. In a later analysis, TCR nucleotide sequences were compared against IMGT/GENE-DB human TR gene sequences so that V and J genes could be assigned. In a later analysis, CDR3 sequences and most-parsimonious VDJ recombination scenarios were assigned using the TCRdist pipeline. A later analysis defined each TCR beta chain by its CDR3 amino acid sequence plus V-gene family, and excluded reads lacking a unique V-gene family. As a way to deal with suspected cross-contamination and a sequencing artifact, a later analysis dropped 500 to 700 nucleotide sequences that were highly shared and had low generation probability. A later analysis calculated a clonal expansion index for each public chain from normalized within-repertoire ranks of inferred template counts. Generation probabilities in a later analysis came from a VDJ recombination model fitted to out-of-frame rearrangements, and those results were checked against IGoR. In a later analysis, TCR-TCR, TCR-HLA and TCR-CMV co-occurrence was scored with hypergeometric tests, and a repertoire-size bias correction was applied to TCR pairs. False discovery rates were estimated in a later analysis by permuting HLA or CMV assignments 20 times. A later analysis grouped co-occurring TCRs with DBSCAN, adding TCRdist sequence similarity when clustering within HLA-allele-positive subsets. Co-occurrence clustering excluded repertoires with fewer than 30,000 or more than 120,000 public chains, plus five with anomalous nucleotide sharing. TCRdb provides this immuneACCESS table in a form limited to in-frame rearrangements. Some clones are lacking; in checked studies, under half of them reflect an unresolved V gene, and why the rest are absent is not known. That table is the source of V, J and clone size, and D and trimming were worked out from the DNA. Present in this sample are 150,000 to 200,000 clones, roughly 80% of which were seen just once. In total, the top ten clones hold roughly 4.7% of the sample.

What was sequenced was PBMCs. The sequence links TRBV28 to TRBJ2-3; 9 bases in the middle match TRBD1. This sequence was found in a young man in good health and CMV-seronegative. In nucleotides, the sequence is TGTGCCACACAGGGGGCCGGAGTTTCAGATACGCAGTATTTT. It is translated as CATQGAGVSDTQYF.